This TCR beta chain was observed in a study of beta chain features in type 1 diabetes. This clone was counted only a few times. cDNA synthesis used the whole RNA isolate, giving expressed TCRB sequences. The read count averaged about 3.57 million across naive, central memory and regulatory T cell samples. Generated by immunoSEQ multiplex PCR, the TCRdb table keeps only in-frame clones and is missing some. Seen here are approximately 400,000 clones, less than 15% observed once, and the top ten hold 0.019%. This receptor was obtained from a woman aged 18-29 years in good health. The material sequenced was naive CD4+ T cells from blood.

CDR3 nucleotide sequence: TGTGCCAGCACAGGCTCTGGAAACACCATATATTTT. It translates to CASTGSGNTIYF. The chain carries TRBV7-9 and TRBJ1-3; D remains unclear. The CDR3 covers 12 residues. V gave up 7 bases and J gave up 0 bases, with 4 bases separating them. Germline V CDR1 and CDR2: SEHNR, FQNEAQ (reference sequence).